The 8 T cell receptor beta chains given below trace back to one sample, sequenced in a study of Ad26.COV2.S vaccination and SARS-CoV-2 variants. Treatment denoted: approximately 18 received Ad26.COV2.S at low or high dose, single or two shots; about 5 received placebo; per-sample allocation not given. Samples were taken on day 63 after the first vaccine or placebo injection. Some clones are missing from TCRdb's copy, which holds only in-frame ones; the method was immunoSEQ multiplex PCR. The sample carries approximately 480,000 clones, approximately 88% recorded once. The starting material was peripheral blood, obtained in a trial of Ad26.COV2.S vaccine versus placebo. Receptor source: a person between 18 and 65 years old who received the Ad26.COV2.S COVID-19 vaccine or a placebo.

The V gene is TRBV6-2 or TRBV6-3, the J gene TRBJ2-2; D is uncertain. The CDR3 has 14 amino acids. Trimming shortened V by 7 bases and J by 2 bases, and 11 bases separated the two germline ends. Germline V gives CDR1 MNHEY, CDR2 SVGEGT. The CDR3 region is CASTPPPNTGELFF. The DNA for the CDR3 is TGTGCCAGCACCCCCCCGCCTAACACCGGGGAGCTGTTTTTT.

CDR3 amino acids: CASSFSPGSNEKLFF. The CDR3 nucleotides read TGTGCCAGCAGCTTTTCCCCAGGGAGTAATGAAAAACTGTTTTTT. The rearrangement links TRBV5-4 to TRBJ1-4; perhaps TRBD1 as D (5 bases). Trimming left V 2 bases short and J 4 bases short, with 12 bases between. CDR3 length: 15 amino acids. CDR1 SGHNT and CDR2 YYREEE come from the germline V gene (reference sequence).

The V call is TRBV10-1, the J call TRBJ2-3; TRBD2 matches at 13 bases. V gave up 6 bases and J gave up 3 bases; unmatched junction bases: 6. Germline assignment: CDR1 WNHNN and CDR2 SYGVQD (reference sequence). The CDR3 is 16 residues long. In DNA, the CDR3 is TGCGCCAGCAGGCGGACTAGCGGGAGAGGGACAGATACGCAGTATTTT. This translates into CASRRTSGRGTDTQYF.

In this sample, this clone turned up once. Other DNA sequences in this specimen translate into the identical CDR3. V and J are TRBV7-9 and TRBJ1-2; D not certain. The V gene's germline CDR1 is SEHNR and CDR2 FQNEAQ (reference sequence). The germline V and J ends were trimmed by 1 base and 4 bases, with 7 bases remaining between them. The CDR3 covers 13 residues. In DNA, the CDR3 is TGTGCCAGCAGCTTAGGTGGGGTCTATGGCTACACCTTC. The encoded protein is CASSLGGVYGYTF. The full variable domain, rest sourced from reference TRBV7-9 and TRBJ1-2, is DTGVSQNPRHKITKRGQNVTFRCDPISEHNRLYWYRQTLGQGPEFLTYFQNEAQLEKSRLLSDRFSAERPKGSFSTLEIQRTEQGDSAMYLCASSLGGVYGYTFGSGTRLTVV.

Points on this clone: One base away lies a much larger clone, so this may be a sequencing read error. The chain employs TRBV2 and TRBJ2-7; tentatively, D is TRBD1 or TRBD2 (7 bases each). Germline loops: CDR1 SNHLY, CDR2 FYNNEI. This CDR3 has 13 amino acids. The germline V and J ends were trimmed by 6 bases and 3 bases, with 12 bases remaining between them. This chain's CDR3 is CASSPRGGYEQYF. The CDR3 coding sequence is TGTGCCAGCAGCCCCAGGGGGGGCTACGAGCAGTACTTC.

The chain carries TRBV7-8 and TRBJ2-7, with TRBD1 identical over 9 bases. V lost 1 base and J lost 6; bases outside the gene matches: 10. This CDR3 contains 16 residues. Germline lookup yields CDR1 SGHVS and CDR2 FQNEAQ. The CDR3 sequence: CASSLGGTGQSSEQYF. The DNA for the CDR3 is TGTGCCAGCAGCTTAGGAGGGACAGGGCAGTCTAGCGAGCAGTACTTC.

This chain joins TRBV27 and TRBJ2-3, with TRBD2 matching 13 bases. The CDR3 is made up of 15 amino acids. Germline V lookup: CDR1 MNHEY, CDR2 SMNVEV (reference sequence). The V and J ends lost 5 bases and 6 bases, in that order; junction bases with no gene match: 5. DNA for the CDR3: TGTGCCAGCAGTGAGACTAGCGGGAGGTGGGATACGCAGTATTTT. It is translated as CASSETSGRWDTQYF.

The chain carries TRBV29-1 and TRBJ2-4; 7 nucleotides line up with TRBD2. The trim removed 5 bases at V and 6 bases at J, leaving 7 bases unmatched. This CDR3 is 13 amino acids long. Germline CDR1 reads SQVTM; CDR2 reads ANQGSEA. The CDR3: CSVTWEGRNIQYF. As DNA, the CDR3 is TGCAGCGTTACGTGGGAGGGGAGAAACATTCAGTACTTC.